The clone carrying this T cell receptor beta chain was observed at least ten times. What it binds is unknown. CDR3 size: 15 residues. Trimming took 0 bases from V and 5 from J; bases not matched to a gene: 3. This entry belongs to a study of CD8 T cells in ankylosing spondylitis. Study observations and caveats: CD8+ cells made up the disease-linked clones, which were relatively rare in peripheral blood.

Using quantitative 5'-RACE with molecular barcodes, the authors made TCR beta libraries. Each CDR3 protein gets one entry after TCRdb re-called the 5' RACE reads with MiXCR. Of 130,000 or so distinct CDR3 sequences listed, around 7% are singletons. Sequencing used blood, either unsorted or a sorted T cell fraction (not recorded which). This sequence joins TRBV12-3 or TRBV12-4 and TRBJ2-1, with 8 nucleotides matching TRBD1. The receptor was derived from a male donor with ankylosing spondylitis or in good health (not recorded which). In DNA form, the CDR3 reads TGTGCCAGCAGTTTAGCACGGACAGGGAACAATGAGCAGTTCTTC. Encoded protein: CASSLARTGNNEQFF.